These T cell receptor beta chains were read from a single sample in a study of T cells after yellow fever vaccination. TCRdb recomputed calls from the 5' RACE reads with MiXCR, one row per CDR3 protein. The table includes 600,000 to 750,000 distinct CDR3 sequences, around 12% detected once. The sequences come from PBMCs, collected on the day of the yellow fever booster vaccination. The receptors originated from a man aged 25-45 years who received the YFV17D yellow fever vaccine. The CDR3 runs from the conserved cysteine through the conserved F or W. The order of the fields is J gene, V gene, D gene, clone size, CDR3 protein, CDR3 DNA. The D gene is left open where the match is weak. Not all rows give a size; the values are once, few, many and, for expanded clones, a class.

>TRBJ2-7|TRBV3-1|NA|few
CASQRQPLTYEQYF
TGTGCCAGCCAAAGACAGCCGTTGACCTACGAGCAGTACTTC
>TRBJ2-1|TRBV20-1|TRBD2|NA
CSARDRGASGRRSYNEQFF
TGCAGTGCTAGAGATCGAGGGGCTAGCGGGCGGCGATCCTACAATGAGCAGTTCTTC
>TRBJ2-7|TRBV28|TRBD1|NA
CASSSPGQGSEQYF
TGTGCCAGCAGTTCTCCGGGACAGGGTTCGGAGCAGTACTTC
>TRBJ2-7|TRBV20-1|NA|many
CSARDGESYEQYF
TGCAGTGCTAGAGACGGGGAGTCCTACGAGCAGTACTTC
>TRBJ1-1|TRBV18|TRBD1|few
CASSPQGAENTEAFF
TGTGCCAGCTCACCACAGGGGGCCGAGAACACTGAAGCTTTCTTT
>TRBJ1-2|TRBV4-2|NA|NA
CASSQDTGTFVYGSTF
TGTGCCAGCAGCCAAGATACCGGGACATTCGTCTATGGCTCCACCTTC
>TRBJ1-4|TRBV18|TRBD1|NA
CASSPRDSDSEKLFF
TGTGCCAGCTCACCACGGGACAGCGACAGTGAAAAACTGTTTTTT
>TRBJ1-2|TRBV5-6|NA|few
CASSLEIRNAGAYGYTF
TGTGCCAGCAGCTTGGAGATTAGGAACGCAGGAGCTTATGGCTACACCTTC
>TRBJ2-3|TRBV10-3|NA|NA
CAIVLPLTDTQYF
TGTGCCATCGTATTACCCCTCACAGATACGCAGTATTTT
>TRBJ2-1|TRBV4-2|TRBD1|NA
CASGPAPRTGIDEQFF
TGTGCCAGCGGCCCTGCCCCCCGGACAGGGATCGATGAGCAGTTCTTC
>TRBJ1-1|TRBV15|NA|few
CATSREPGNTEAFF
TGTGCCACCAGCAGAGAACCCGGGAACACTGAAGCTTTCTTT
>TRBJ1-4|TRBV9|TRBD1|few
CASSDTGGEEKLFF
TGTGCCAGCAGCGACACAGGGGGCGAGGAAAAACTGTTTTTT
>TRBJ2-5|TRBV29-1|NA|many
CSAGHGETQYF
TGCAGCGCGGGGCATGGAGAGACCCAGTACTTC
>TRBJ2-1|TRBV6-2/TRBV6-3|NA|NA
CASTPFSAALGEQFF
TGTGCCAGCACCCCTTTCAGCGCCGCACTAGGGGAGCAGTTCTTC
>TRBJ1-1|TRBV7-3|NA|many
CASSLGPPNTEAFF
TGTGCCAGCAGCTTGGGCCCCCCGAACACTGAAGCTTTCTTT
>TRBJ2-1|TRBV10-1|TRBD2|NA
CASSEFLSGSNEQFF
TGCGCCAGCAGTGAGTTCCTTAGCGGGAGCAATGAGCAGTTCTTC
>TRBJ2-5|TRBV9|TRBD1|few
CASSSTGQGETQYF
TGTGCCAGCAGCTCAACCGGACAGGGGGAGACCCAGTACTTC
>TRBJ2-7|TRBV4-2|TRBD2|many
CASSPGASGYEQYF
TGTGCCAGCAGCCCTGGTGCTAGCGGATACGAGCAGTACTTC
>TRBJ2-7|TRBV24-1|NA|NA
CATTPLKEQYF
TGTGCCACCACTCCTCTTAAGGAGCAGTACTTC
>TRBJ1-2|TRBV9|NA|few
CASSLAGAPPGYGYTF
TGTGCCAGCAGCTTAGCGGGGGCTCCTCCTGGCTATGGCTACACCTTC
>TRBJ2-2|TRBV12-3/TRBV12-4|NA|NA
CASRRTLSNTGELFF
TGTGCCAGCAGACGGACACTATCGAACACCGGGGAGCTGTTTTTT
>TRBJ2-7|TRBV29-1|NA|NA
CSVGTPGAGGANEQYF
TGCAGCGTTGGTACCCCGGGAGCAGGGGGGGCCAACGAGCAGTACTTC
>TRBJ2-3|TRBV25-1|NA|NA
CASSGRTAHTDTQYF
TGTGCCAGCAGTGGACGGACAGCCCACACAGATACGCAGTATTTT
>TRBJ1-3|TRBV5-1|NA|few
CASRAELSGNTIYF
TGCGCCAGCAGAGCGGAACTCTCTGGAAACACCATATATTTT
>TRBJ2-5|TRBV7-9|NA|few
CASSFAGQLEETQYF
TGTGCCAGCAGCTTTGCCGGACAATTAGAAGAGACCCAGTACTTC
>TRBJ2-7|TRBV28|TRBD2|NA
CASSLFAGGPYEQYF
TGTGCCAGCAGCCTTTTTGCGGGAGGGCCTTACGAGCAGTACTTC
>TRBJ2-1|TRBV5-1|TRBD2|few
CASSPNLAGGSNEQFF
TGCGCCAGCAGCCCGAATCTAGCGGGAGGAAGCAATGAGCAGTTCTTC
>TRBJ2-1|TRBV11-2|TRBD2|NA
CASSPPDGTSGYNEQFF
TGTGCCAGCAGCCCTCCAGACGGGACTAGCGGTTACAATGAGCAGTTCTTC
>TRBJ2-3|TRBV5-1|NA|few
CASSLAVGTDTQYF
TGTGCCAGCAGCTTAGCGGTGGGCACAGATACGCAGTATTTT
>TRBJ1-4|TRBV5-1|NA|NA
CASSLDRQPTNEKLFF
TGCGCCAGCAGCTTGGATCGGCAGCCAACTAATGAAAAACTGTTTTTT
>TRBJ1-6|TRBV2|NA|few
CASSMGTQSPLHF
TGTGCCAGCAGTATGGGGACACAATCCCCCCTCCACTTT
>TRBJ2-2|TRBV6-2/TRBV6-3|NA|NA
CASTETGLTGELFF
TGTGCCAGCACGGAAACAGGGCTCACCGGGGAGCTGTTTTTT
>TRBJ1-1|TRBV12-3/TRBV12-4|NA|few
CASSDNMGFGTEAFF
TGTGCCAGCAGTGATAACATGGGTTTTGGGACTGAAGCTTTCTTT
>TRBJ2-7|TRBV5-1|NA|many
CASRTGRSYEQYF
TGCGCCAGCAGAACAGGCCGCTCCTACGAGCAGTACTTC
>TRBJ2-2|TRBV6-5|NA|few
CASSYSPSAGELFF
TGTGCCAGCAGTTACAGTCCTAGCGCCGGGGAGCTGTTTTTT
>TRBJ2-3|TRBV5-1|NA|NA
CASSLTERSQYF
TGCGCCAGCAGCTTAACAGAAAGAAGCCAGTATTTT
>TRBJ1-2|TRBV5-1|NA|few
CASSVDVLYGYTF
TGCGCCAGCAGCGTGGACGTTCTCTATGGCTACACCTTC
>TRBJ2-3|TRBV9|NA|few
CASSVAARATDTQYF
TGTGCCAGCAGCGTAGCGGCAAGAGCCACAGATACGCAGTATTTT
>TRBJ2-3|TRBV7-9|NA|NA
CASSLGGAESTDTQYF
TGTGCCAGCAGCTTAGGAGGGGCGGAGAGCACAGATACGCAGTATTTT
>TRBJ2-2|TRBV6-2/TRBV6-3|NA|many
CASSYSSVENGELFF
TGTGCCAGCAGTTACTCTTCGGTGGAGAACGGGGAGCTGTTTTTT
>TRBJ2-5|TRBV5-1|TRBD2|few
CASSLVVGGWRLADQETQYF
TGCGCCAGCAGCTTGGTTGTCGGGGGCTGGAGACTAGCGGACCAAGAGACCCAGTACTTC
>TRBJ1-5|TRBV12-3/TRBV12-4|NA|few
CASSRVTSNQPQHF
TGTGCCAGCAGTCGTGTCACTAGCAATCAGCCCCAGCATTTT
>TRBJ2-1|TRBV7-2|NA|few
CASSLKTGQQFF
TGTGCCAGCAGCCTAAAGACGGGACAGCAGTTCTTC
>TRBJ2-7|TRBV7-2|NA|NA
CASSPLGVYEQYF
TGTGCCAGCAGCCCCCTAGGGGTCTACGAGCAGTACTTC
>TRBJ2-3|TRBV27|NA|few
CASSFPTGGTDTQYF
TGTGCCAGCAGTTTCCCGACGGGGGGCACAGATACGCAGTATTTT
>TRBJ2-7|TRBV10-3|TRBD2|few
CAISPLAGEGYEQYF
TGTGCCATCAGCCCGCTAGCGGGAGAGGGCTACGAGCAGTACTTC
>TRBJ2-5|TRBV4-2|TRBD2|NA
CASSQDFTSGSRETQYF
TGTGCCAGCAGCCAAGATTTTACTAGCGGGAGCCGAGAGACCCAGTACTTC
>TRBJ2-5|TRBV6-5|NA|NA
CASSVGATQYF
TGTGCCAGCAGTGTCGGCGCGACCCAGTACTTC
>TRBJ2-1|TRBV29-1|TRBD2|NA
CSVWGGREGDEQFF
TGCAGCGTGTGGGGGGGGAGGGAGGGCGATGAGCAGTTCTTC
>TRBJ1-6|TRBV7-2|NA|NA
CASSLGSAVLVSPLHF
TGTGCCAGCAGCTTAGGGTCAGCGGTGCTGGTTTCACCCCTCCACTTT
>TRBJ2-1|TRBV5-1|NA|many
CASTQGGAFNEQFF
TGCGCCAGCACTCAAGGGGGGGCCTTCAATGAGCAGTTCTTC
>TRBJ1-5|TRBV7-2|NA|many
CASSWGPDQPQHF
TGTGCCAGCAGCTGGGGCCCTGATCAGCCCCAGCATTTT
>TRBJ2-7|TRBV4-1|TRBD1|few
CASSQAPGQVFEQYF
TGCGCCAGCAGCCAAGCTCCGGGACAGGTTTTCGAGCAGTACTTC
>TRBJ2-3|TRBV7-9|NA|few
CASSPKGQEGQYF
TGTGCCAGCAGCCCAAAAGGACAGGAGGGGCAGTATTTT
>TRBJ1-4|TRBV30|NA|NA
CAWRARAPEKLFF
TGTGCCTGGAGGGCCCGCGCACCCGAAAAACTGTTTTTT
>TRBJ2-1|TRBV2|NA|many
CASHLYNEQFF
TGTGCCAGTCACCTATACAATGAGCAGTTCTTC
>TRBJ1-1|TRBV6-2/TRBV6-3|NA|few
CASSYDTWTRIRMNTEAFF
TGTGCCAGCAGTTACGACACTTGGACACGGATCCGGATGAACACTGAAGCTTTCTTT
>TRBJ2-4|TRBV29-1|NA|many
CSVGNKNIQYF
TGCAGCGTTGGTAACAAAAACATTCAGTACTTC